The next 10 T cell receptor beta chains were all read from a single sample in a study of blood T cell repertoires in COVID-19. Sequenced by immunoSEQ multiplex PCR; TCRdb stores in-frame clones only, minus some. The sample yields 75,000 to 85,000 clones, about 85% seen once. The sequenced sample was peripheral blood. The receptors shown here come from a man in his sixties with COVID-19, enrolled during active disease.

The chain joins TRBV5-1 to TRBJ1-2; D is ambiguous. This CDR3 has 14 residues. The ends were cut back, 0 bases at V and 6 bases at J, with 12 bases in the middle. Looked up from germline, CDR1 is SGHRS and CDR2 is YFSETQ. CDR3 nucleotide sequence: TGCGCCAGCAGCTTGGAATTAGCGGATAATGGCTACACCTTC. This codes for CASSLELADNGYTF.

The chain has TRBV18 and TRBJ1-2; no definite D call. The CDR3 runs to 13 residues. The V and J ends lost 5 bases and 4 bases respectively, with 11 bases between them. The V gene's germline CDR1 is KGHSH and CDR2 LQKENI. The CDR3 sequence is CASSSDTRYGYTF. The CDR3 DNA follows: TGTGCCAGCTCATCAGACACGCGCTATGGCTACACCTTC.

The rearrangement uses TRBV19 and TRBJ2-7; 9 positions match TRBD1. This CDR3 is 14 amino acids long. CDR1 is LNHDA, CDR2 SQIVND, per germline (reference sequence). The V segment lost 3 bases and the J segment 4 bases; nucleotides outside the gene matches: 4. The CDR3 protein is CASSMTGGRYEQYF. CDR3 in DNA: TGTGCCAGTAGTATGACAGGGGGAAGATACGAGCAGTACTTC.

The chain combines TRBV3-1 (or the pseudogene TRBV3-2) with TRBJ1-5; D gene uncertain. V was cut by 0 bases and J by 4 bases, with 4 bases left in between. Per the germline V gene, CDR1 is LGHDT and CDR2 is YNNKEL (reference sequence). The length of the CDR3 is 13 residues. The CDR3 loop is CASSQDTNQPQHF. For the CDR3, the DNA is TGTGCCAGCAGCCAAGATACTAATCAGCCCCAGCATTTT.

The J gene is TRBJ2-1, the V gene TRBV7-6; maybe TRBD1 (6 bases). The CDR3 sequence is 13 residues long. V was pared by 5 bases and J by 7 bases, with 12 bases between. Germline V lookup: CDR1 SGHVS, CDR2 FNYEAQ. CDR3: CASSENRENEQFF. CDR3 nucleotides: TGTGCCAGCAGCGAAAACAGGGAAAATGAGCAGTTCTTC. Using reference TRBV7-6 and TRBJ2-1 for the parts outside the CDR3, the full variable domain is GAGVSQSPRYKVTKRGQDVALRCDPISGHVSLYWYRQALGQGPEFLTYFNYEAQQDKSGLPNDRFSAERPEGSISTLTIQRTEQRDSAMYRCASSENRENEQFFGPGTRLTVL.

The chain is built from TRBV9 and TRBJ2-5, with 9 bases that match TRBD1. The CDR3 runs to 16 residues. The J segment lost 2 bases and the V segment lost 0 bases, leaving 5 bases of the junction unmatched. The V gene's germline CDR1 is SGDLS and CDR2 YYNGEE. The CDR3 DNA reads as TGTGCCAGCAGCGTAGCACAGGGGGCGTCTCAAGAGACCCAGTACTTC. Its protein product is CASSVAQGASQETQYF.

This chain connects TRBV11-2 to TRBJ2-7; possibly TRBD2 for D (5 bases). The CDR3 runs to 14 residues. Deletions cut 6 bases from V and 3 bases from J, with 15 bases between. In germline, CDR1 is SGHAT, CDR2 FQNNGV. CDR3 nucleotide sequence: TGTGCCAGCAGTTCCCGGGGAAACCACTACGAGCAGTACTTC. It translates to CASSSRGNHYEQYF.

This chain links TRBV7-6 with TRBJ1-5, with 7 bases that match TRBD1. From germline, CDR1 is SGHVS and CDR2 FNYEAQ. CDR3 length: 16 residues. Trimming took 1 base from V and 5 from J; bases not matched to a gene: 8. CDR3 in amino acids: CASSLGQGQEDQPQHF. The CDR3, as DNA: TGTGCCAGCAGCTTAGGGCAAGGACAGGAGGATCAGCCCCAGCATTTT.

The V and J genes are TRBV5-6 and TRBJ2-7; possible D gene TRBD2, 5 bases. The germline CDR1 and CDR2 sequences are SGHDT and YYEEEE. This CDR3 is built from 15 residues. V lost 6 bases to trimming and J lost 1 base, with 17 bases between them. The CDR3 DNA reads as TGTGCCAGCAACCCTCCGGGGAGCCGTTCCTACGAGCAGTACTTC. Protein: CASNPPGSRSYEQYF.

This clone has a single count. CDR3 nucleotides: TGTGCCAGCAGCTTAACTCTCGATTCACCCCTCCACTTT. Protein: CASSLTLDSPLHF. This chain joins TRBV11-2 and TRBJ1-6; D is undetermined. Germline CDR1 is SGHAT and CDR2 is FQNNGV. Trimming removed 2 bases from V and 8 bases from J, with 7 bases in between. There are 13 residues in the CDR3.